This record looks at one T cell receptor beta chain sequence and its context. This sample was taken from a study of control samples from healthy donors and cancer patients. Sequencing was performed with immunoSEQ multiplex PCR; in TCRdb, only in-frame clones are kept and a portion is missing. This table holds 54,000 or so clones, roughly 96% found once. The V gene's germline CDR1 is SGHNT and CDR2 YYREEE (reference sequence). The CDR3 extends over 18 amino acids. Trimming removed 0 bases from V and 5 bases from J, with 22 bases in between. V gene TRBV5-4 combines with J gene TRBJ2-3, with a possible D match to TRBD2 (6 bases). The sequencing sample was made of blood. This clonotype was obtained from a man aged 25-40 years in good health. The DNA of the CDR3 is TGTGCCAGCAGCTTGGCCGGTATGAGCGGTTGGGGGGTAGATACGCAGTATTTT. It is translated as CASSLAGMSGWGVDTQYF.